Presented here are 12 T cell receptor beta chains from one specimen sequenced in a study of siplizumab effects on memory and regulatory T cells. Clones were read by immunoSEQ multiplex PCR, and TCRdb kept only the in-frame ones, dropping some. The sample holds more than 95,000 clones, 93% seen once. Material for sequencing was Tregs sorted from blood. All receptors derive from a human donor in good health.

V gene TRBV9 combines with J gene TRBJ2-2; TRBD1 matches 9 bases. V dropped 0 bases and J dropped 6; count of bases not matched to a gene: 6. Looked up from germline, CDR1 is SGDLS and CDR2 is YYNGEE. This CDR3 has 16 amino acids. For the CDR3, the DNA is TGTGCCAGCAGCGTAGTAGGGACAGGGATTTCCGGGGAGCTGTTTTTT. Encoded protein: CASSVVGTGISGELFF.

This clone has only one observation. V and J are TRBV27 and TRBJ1-1; tentative D call: TRBD1 (5 bases). The CDR3 contains 12 residues. Trimming removed 4 bases at V and 7 bases at J, with 10 bases between. CDR1 MNHEY and CDR2 SMNVEV come from the germline V gene (reference sequence). DNA for the CDR3: TGTGCCAGCAGTTCAGGGTATAATGAAGCTTTCTTT. Protein: CASSSGYNEAFF.

Points on this clone: The junction does not match germline at one end; this may be a read error. J is TRBJ1-4 and V is TRBV6-1; 8 nucleotides match TRBD1. CDR1 and CDR2 (germline): MNHNS, SASEGT. The CDR3 loop spans 14 amino acids. The CDR3 coding sequence is TGTGCCAGCAGAGAAGACAGGGGTTATGAAAAACTGTTTTTT. Its protein product is CASREDRGYEKLFF.

This clone has a single count. The chain links TRBV23-1 to TRBJ2-7; D gene uncertain. TRBV23-1 is an ORF; its function is uncertain. There are 11 residues in the CDR3. Trimming pared 4 bases from V and 6 bases from J, leaving 7 bases between. The CDR3 sequence is CASSRQAEQYF. The CDR3 DNA follows: TGCGCCAGCAGTCGGCAGGCCGAGCAGTACTTC.

CDR3 in amino acids: CASSPRTGGIYEQYF. In DNA, the CDR3 is TGTGCCAGCAGTCCGCGGACAGGGGGCATCTACGAGCAGTACTTC. V gene TRBV27 combines with J gene TRBJ2-7; 11 bases match TRBD1. V trimming: 5 bases; J trimming: 3 bases; junction bases outside the gene matches: 6. Germline CDR1 and CDR2: MNHEY and SMNVEV (reference sequence). This CDR3 comprises 15 residues.

The rearrangement joins TRBV5-6 to TRBJ2-1; D possibly uses TRBD1 or TRBD2 (5 bases each). This CDR3 spans 11 amino acids. Germline lookup yields CDR1 SGHDT and CDR2 YYEEEE. V gave up 2 bases and J gave up 11 bases, with 8 bases separating them. CDR3 in amino acids: CASSFRGQQFF. The CDR3 DNA is TGTGCCAGCAGCTTTCGGGGACAGCAGTTCTTC. Combining the CDR3 with reference TRBV5-6 and TRBJ2-1 gives the whole variable domain DAGVTQSPTHLIKTRGQQVTLRCSPKSGHDTVSWYQQALGQGPQFIFQYYEEEERQRGNFPDRFSGHQFPNYSSELNVNALLLGDSALYLCASSFRGQQFFGPGTRLTVL.

The chain recombines TRBV29-1 with TRBJ2-1; the D is unclear. Trimming took 5 bases from V and 7 from J, leaving 24 bases between them. Per the germline V gene, CDR1 is SQVTM and CDR2 is ANQGSEA. This CDR3 is 16 amino acids long. CDR3 in amino acids: CSVTPLIRSAANEQFF. The CDR3 DNA reads TGCAGCGTTACCCCCCTTATTCGCTCGGCCGCGAATGAGCAGTTCTTC.

CDR3 in DNA: TGTGCCAGCAGCGTAGGGTGGGGGTACGGCTACACCTTC. Its protein product is CASSVGWGYGYTF. The J gene is TRBJ1-2, the V gene TRBV7-2; weak D call: TRBD1 (5 bases). Germline CDR1 is SGHTA and CDR2 is FQGNSA. V lost 5 bases to trimming and J lost 8 bases, with 15 bases between them. The CDR3 covers 13 residues.

The chain employs TRBV7-9 and TRBJ2-3; 9 bases map to TRBD2. CDR1 and CDR2 (germline): SEHNR, FQNEAQ (reference sequence). The trim removed 3 bases at V and 4 bases at J, leaving 8 bases unmatched. The CDR3 totals 16 residues. The CDR3 sequence: CASSFQRGAYADTQYF. In nucleotides, the CDR3 is TGTGCCAGCAGCTTTCAGCGGGGGGCTTACGCAGATACGCAGTATTTT.

The chain carries TRBV2 and TRBJ1-1; D remains ambiguous. The germline CDR1 and CDR2 sequences are SNHLY and FYNNEI. V gave up 2 bases and J gave up 7 bases, with 11 bases separating them. The CDR3 consists of 13 residues. The CDR3 coding sequence is TGTGCCAGCAGTGAATACGGGATCGGTGAAGCTTTCTTT. Translated, it gives CASSEYGIGEAFF.

This clone appeared once. The V gene is TRBV30, the J gene TRBJ1-1; D unclear. The CDR3 length is 13 residues. V was trimmed by 2 bases and J by 1 base, leaving 8 bases between them. The germline CDR1 and CDR2 sequences are GTSNPN and SVGIG (reference sequence). This CDR3 reads CAWSWSGNTEAFF. CDR3 bases: TGTGCCTGGAGTTGGTCTGGGAACACTGAAGCTTTCTTT. The variable domain in full, with the rest retrieved from reference TRBV30 and TRBJ1-1, is SQTIHQWPATLVQPVGSPLSLECTVEGTSNPNLYWYRQAAGRGLQLLFYSVGIGQISSEVPQNLSASRPQDRQFILSSKKLLLSDSGFYLCAWSWSGNTEAFFGQGTRLTVV.

This clone was counted a single time. The chain uses TRBV28 and TRBJ2-7; D is possibly TRBD1 (6 bases). CDR3 length: 12 amino acids. CDR1 MDHEN and CDR2 SYDVKM come from the germline V gene. Trimming removed 5 bases at V and 6 bases at J, with 11 bases between. CDR3 bases: TGTGCCAGCAGTGGGGGCGGGTTCGAGCAGTACTTC. Protein product: CASSGGGFEQYF.